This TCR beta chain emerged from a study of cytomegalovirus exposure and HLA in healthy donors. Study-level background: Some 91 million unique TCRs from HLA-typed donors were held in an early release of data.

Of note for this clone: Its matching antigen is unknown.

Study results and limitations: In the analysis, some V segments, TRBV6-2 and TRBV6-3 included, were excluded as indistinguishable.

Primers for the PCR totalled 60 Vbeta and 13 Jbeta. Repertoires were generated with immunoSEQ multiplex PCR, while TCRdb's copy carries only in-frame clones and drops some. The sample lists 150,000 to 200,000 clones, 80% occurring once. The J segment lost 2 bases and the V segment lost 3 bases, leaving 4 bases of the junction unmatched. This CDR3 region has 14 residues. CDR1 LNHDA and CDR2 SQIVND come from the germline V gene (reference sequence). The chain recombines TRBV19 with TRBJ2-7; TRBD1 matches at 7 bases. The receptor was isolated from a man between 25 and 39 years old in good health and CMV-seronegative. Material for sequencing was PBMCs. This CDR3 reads CASSIDRVPYEQYF. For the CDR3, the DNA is TGTGCCAGTAGTATTGACAGGGTCCCCTACGAGCAGTACTTC.